This T cell receptor (beta chain) was observed in a study of T-cell memory formation after mild COVID-19. Study-level findings and limits: Day 15 to 85 contracting clones showed balanced CD4/CD8; day 15 to 37 expanders favored CD4+. The authors did not confirm SARS-CoV-2 specificity of second-wave clones peaking day 37. Mainly in CM and EM were contracting CD4+ clones; CD8+ were in EMRA.

A 5'RACE reaction primed in the constant segment made cDNA libraries of TCR alpha and TCR beta, and these carried sample barcodes and UMIs. A single record per CDR3 protein comes from TCRdb applying MiXCR to the 5' RACE reads. Of about 110,000 distinct CDR3 sequences in the sample, under 15% were seen once. This clonotype occurred a few times. Its target is not known. This clonotype was obtained from an adult woman who had mild COVID-19 (a few samples of this study predate the infection). Cell type and time point are not known. Specimen: PBMCs or a T cell subset sorted from them (not recorded which).

The CDR3 sequence: CASSQDGTGRVYDTQYF. CDR3 nucleotides: TGCGCCAGCAGCCAAGATGGGACGGGCAGGGTATATGATACGCAGTATTTT. The J gene is TRBJ2-3, the V gene TRBV4-1, with D perhaps given as TRBD1 or TRBD2 (5 bases each). Germline CDR1 and CDR2: MGHRA and YSYEKL. V lost 0 bases, J lost 6 bases, and 19 bases lay in between. The CDR3 is made up of 17 amino acids.